This T cell receptor (beta chain) comes out of a study of OX40 agonist ivuxolimab in advanced cancers. Study-level background: Allowance was made for prior anti-PD-1, anti-PD-L1 or anti-CTLA-4 therapy, and approximately 41% had some.

Method: immunoSEQ multiplex PCR; TCRdb's copy keeps in-frame clones and lacks some. Here the sample spans about 82,000 clones, approximately 82% being singletons. The trim removed 0 bases at V and 1 base at J, leaving 11 bases unmatched. Germline values: CDR1 SGHTA, CDR2 FQGTGA. The CDR3 totals 19 residues. As to this clone: Its antigen remains unidentified.

Findings and limits, study-wide: Several nonresponders also turned out to have low normalized T-cell clonal expansion.

The sample in question was CD4+ or CD8+ T cells sorted from blood, obtained in a trial of the OX40 agonist ivuxolimab. V gene TRBV7-3 combines with J gene TRBJ2-1; 8 nucleotides match TRBD2. The sequence came from an adult with an advanced solid tumor such as melanoma, head and neck, liver or kidney cancer. In DNA, the CDR3 is TGTGCCAGCAGCTTAACACCAGCGGGGGTGCCAGGATCCTACAATGAGCAGTTCTTC. Translating gives CASSLTPAGVPGSYNEQFF.